A single sample is the source of the 18 T cell receptor beta chains below, sequenced in a study of blood T cell repertoires in COVID-19. Only in-frame clones appear in the TCRdb table, and some are missing; sequencing was by immunoSEQ multiplex PCR. Of about 130,000 clones listed, roughly 84% are singletons. Sequences were obtained from peripheral blood. The receptor set was obtained from a woman aged 25 to 39 who had recovered from COVID-19.

The genes are TRBV2 and TRBJ1-2; D is perhaps TRBD1 (5 bases). The CDR3 consists of 13 residues. Looked up from germline, CDR1 is SNHLY and CDR2 is FYNNEI. Trimming took off 5 bases at V and 8 bases at J, with 15 bases between the two ends. The CDR3 bases are TGTGCCAGCAGTAAAAGTCAGGGTAGCGGCTACACCTTC. It translates to CASSKSQGSGYTF. The full variable domain, rest sourced from reference TRBV2 and TRBJ1-2, is EPEVTQTPSHQVTQMGQEVILRCVPISNHLYFYWYRQILGQKVEFLVSFYNNEISEKSEIFDDQFSVERPDGSNFTLKIRSTKLEDSAMYFCASSKSQGSGYTFGSGTRLTVV.

The chain carries TRBV5-1 and TRBJ1-6; D possibly corresponds to TRBD1 (6 bases). Trimming cost V 2 bases and J 0 bases, with 9 bases left between them. Germline V CDR1 and CDR2: SGHRS, YFSETQ. This CDR3 is 16 amino acids long. The CDR3, as DNA: TGCGCCAGCAGCTTCACAGGGAGCTCCTATAATTCACCCCTCCACTTT. This codes for CASSFTGSSYNSPLHF.

V gene TRBV6-5 combines with J gene TRBJ2-7, with no clear D. V lost 2 bases and J lost 4, with 15 bases in between. The CDR3 spans 15 residues. Germline V gene data show CDR1 as MNHEY and CDR2 as SVGAGI. CDR3 DNA: TGTGCCAGCAGTTACCCCCTCGGCGGAAAATACGAGCAGTACTTC. Amino acid sequence: CASSYPLGGKYEQYF.

The chain recombines TRBV29-1 with TRBJ2-2, with TRBD1 identical over 8 bases. The CDR3 loop spans 11 amino acids. From germline, CDR1 is SQVTM and CDR2 ANQGSEA. V lost 5 bases, J lost 8 bases, and 1 base stayed unmatched. The CDR3 bases are TGCAGCGTTCGGGACAGGGGGGAGCTGTTTTTT. Translated: CSVRDRGELFF.

V usage is TRBV6-5 and J usage is TRBJ2-5, with D maybe TRBD1 (6 bases). Between the trimmed V and J ends, which lost 7 bases and 5 bases, there was a span of 17 bases. Germline V CDR1 and CDR2: MNHEY, SVGAGI. The CDR3 has 14 amino acids. In DNA, the CDR3 is TGTGCCAGCAATTTGGCAGGGGCCAGGGAGACCCAGTACTTC. Translation gives CASNLAGARETQYF.

With regard to this clone: The junction shows a germline mismatch at one end, possibly a read error. The genes are TRBV7-7 and TRBJ2-1, with 10 bases identical to TRBD2. CDR1 SSHAT and CDR2 FNYEAQ come from the germline V gene (reference sequence). The CDR3 loop spans 15 amino acids. The CDR3 sequence: CASSQTSGVQDEQFF. In DNA form, the CDR3 reads TGTGCTAGCAGCCAAACTAGCGGGGTCCAGGATGAGCAGTTCTTC.

As DNA, the CDR3 is TGTGCCTCGTCACTAGAAGGGCTCAACGAGCAGTACTTC. Amino acid sequence: CASSLEGLNEQYF. The chain combines TRBV15 with TRBJ2-7; the D gene is possibly TRBD2 (5 bases). Germline CDR1 LNHNV, CDR2 YYDKDF (reference sequence). Trimming took 11 bases from V and 5 from J, leaving 19 bases between them. This CDR3 spans 13 amino acids.

The rearrangement joins TRBV6-5 to TRBJ1-2, with D perhaps TRBD1 (6 bases). CDR3 length: 13 residues. V lost 8 bases, J lost 8 bases, and 18 bases lay in between. CDR1 is MNHEY and CDR2 is SVGAGI in the germline V gene. The CDR3 DNA follows: TGTGCCAGCTATCGGGCAGGGGTCGGAGGCTACACCTTC. Translating gives CASYRAGVGGYTF.

The chain carries TRBV3-1 (or the pseudogene TRBV3-2) and TRBJ2-2; no clear D gene. This CDR3 has 15 residues. V lost 2 bases and J lost 1, with 8 bases in between. Germline V gene data show CDR1 as LGHDT and CDR2 as YNNKEL (reference sequence). DNA for the CDR3: TGTGCCAGCAGCCAAAGCATCTTGAACACCGGGGAGCTGTTTTTT. Translated: CASSQSILNTGELFF.

This chain connects TRBV21-1 to TRBJ1-5; the DNA was not compared with TRBD1, the D call given in the table. TRBV21-1 is recorded as a pseudogene. The CDR3 runs to 18 residues. The CDR3 reads CASSSLRRTGLIGQPQHF. The CDR3 region has the DNA TGTGCCAGCAGCAGCCTCCGTCGGACAGGCCTAATAGGTCAGCCCCAGCATTTT.

This clone was seen a few times. The V call is TRBV7-9, the J call TRBJ2-7; D is perhaps TRBD2 (6 bases). This CDR3 is built from 14 residues. V lost 1 base and J 3 bases, leaving 10 bases between the germline ends. Germline loops: CDR1 SEHNR, CDR2 FQNEAQ (reference sequence). CDR3: CASSLGGDGYEQYF. CDR3 in DNA: TGTGCCAGCAGCTTAGGCGGGGACGGCTACGAGCAGTACTTC.

Remarks on this clone: This is likely a read error, given that the CDR3 carries no conserved phenylalanine or tryptophan at its end. The chain joins TRBV19 to TRBJ1-2, with 7 bases lining up with TRBD1. Per the germline V gene, CDR1 is LNHDA and CDR2 is SQIVND (reference sequence). V was clipped by 2 bases and J by 2 bases; unmatched bases: 5. The length of the CDR3 is 15 residues. In DNA form, the CDR3 reads TGTGCCAGTAGTATACCTACAGGGGCGAACTATGGCTACACCCTC. Amino acid sequence: CASSIPTGANYGYTL.

This clone appeared once. The CDR3 spells CASRPRDREIGELFF. The CDR3, as DNA: TGTGCCAGCAGACCCCGGGACAGGGAAATCGGGGAGCTGTTTTTT. The chain uses TRBV28 and TRBJ2-2, with TRBD1 matching 9 bases. The germline CDR1 and CDR2 sequences are MDHEN and SYDVKM. The ends lost 6 bases at V and 7 bases at J; junction bases unmatched: 9. This CDR3 contains 15 residues.

The J gene is TRBJ1-1, the V gene TRBV19, with 7 bases lining up with TRBD1. Germline assignment: CDR1 LNHDA and CDR2 SQIVND (reference sequence). V was pared by 6 bases and J by 7 bases, with 5 bases of the junction left unmatched. This CDR3 has 12 residues. CDR3 region: CASSVTGVEAFF. The CDR3 DNA follows: TGTGCCAGTAGCGTCACAGGGGTTGAAGCTTTCTTT.

V gene TRBV5-6 combines with J gene TRBJ1-2; no reliable D call. CDR1 and CDR2 from the germline V gene are SGHDT and YYEEEE. The CDR3 contains 12 residues. V lost 3 bases to trimming and J lost 1 base, with 4 bases between them. In DNA form, the CDR3 reads TGTGCCAGCAGCTCCTATAACTATGGCTACACCTTC. Encoded protein: CASSSYNYGYTF.

V gene TRBV6-5 combines with J gene TRBJ2-7; D might be TRBD1 (6 bases). The CDR3 extends over 13 amino acids. The ends were cut back, 5 bases at V and 5 bases at J, with 13 bases in the middle. The V gene's germline CDR1 is MNHEY and CDR2 SVGAGI. CDR3 sequence (DNA): TGTGCCAGCAGTCGGACAGACTGGGACGAGCAGTACTTC. Its protein product is CASSRTDWDEQYF.

The chain couples TRBV11-2 to TRBJ2-2; tentative D call: TRBD2 (6 bases). Germline-derived CDR1 and CDR2 are SGHAT and FQNNGV. Deletions cut 5 bases from V and 1 base from J, with 11 bases between. The CDR3 runs 15 residues. The CDR3 sequence is CASSNGGMNTGELFF. CDR3 nucleotides: TGTGCCAGCAGCAATGGGGGGATGAACACCGGGGAGCTGTTTTTT.

The V and J genes are TRBV15 and TRBJ2-2; a possible D gene is TRBD1 (6 bases). Trimming shortened V by 5 bases and J by 3 bases, and 22 bases separated the two germline ends. The CDR3 is made up of 18 amino acids. The germline CDR1 and CDR2 sequences are LNHNV and YYDKDF (reference sequence). CDR3 protein: CATSLTMGQGWDTGELFF. DNA of the CDR3: TGTGCCACCAGCTTGACAATGGGGCAGGGGTGGGACACCGGGGAGCTGTTTTTT.